These 26 T cell receptor beta chains originate from one sample sequenced in a study of CD4 T cells in relation to SARS-CoV-2 and coronaviruses. Method: immunoSEQ multiplex PCR; TCRdb's copy keeps in-frame clones and lacks some. The data show approximately 40,000 clones, with over 65% seen just once and roughly 3% held by the top ten. These TCRs are of unknown antigen specificity. The sample taken for sequencing was memory CD4+ T cells from PBMCs, cultured in vitro. These receptor sequences come from an adult with COVID-19.

The chain has TRBV6-5 and TRBJ1-1; D might be TRBD1 (5 bases). Germline loops: CDR1 MNHEY, CDR2 SVGAGI. V was cut by 0 bases and J by 7 bases, with 18 bases left in between. This CDR3 comprises 16 residues. The CDR3 nucleotides read TGTGCCAGCAGTTACTCGCTACGGGGCCCGTGGTATGAAGCTTTCTTT. It yields the protein CASSYSLRGPWYEAFF.

This chain uses TRBV19 with TRBJ1-1; a possible D gene is TRBD1 (5 bases). This CDR3 comprises 14 residues. The germline V and J ends were trimmed by 3 bases and 4 bases, with 12 bases remaining between them. The germline CDR1 and CDR2 sequences are LNHDA and SQIVND (reference sequence). As DNA, the CDR3 is TGTGCCAGTAGTATGACAGCCCAGTCCACTGAAGCTTTCTTT. Translated: CASSMTAQSTEAFF.

This chain joins TRBV5-4 and TRBJ2-7, with D tentatively TRBD1 or TRBD2 (7 bases each). Germline CDR1 is SGHNT and CDR2 is YYREEE (reference sequence). With 4 bases removed from V and 2 bases from J, the gap between germline ends came to 16 bases. The length of the CDR3 is 15 residues. The chain's CDR3 is CASSPGGGTAYEQYF. CDR3 DNA sequence: TGTGCCAGCAGCCCAGGGGGGGGCACCGCCTACGAGCAGTACTTC.

The rearrangement links TRBV7-8 to TRBJ1-5; 9 bases map to TRBD1. The V segment lost 1 base and the J segment 3 bases; nucleotides outside the gene matches: 13. CDR1 and CDR2 from the germline V gene are SGHVS and FQNEAQ. This CDR3 has 19 amino acids. The CDR3 DNA follows: TGTGCCAGCAGCTTAGACGGGACAGGGAATTGGGGACCCAATCAGCCCCAGCATTTT. It specifies CASSLDGTGNWGPNQPQHF.

The chain carries TRBV28 and TRBJ2-2; D not resolved. V lost 2 bases and J 0 bases, leaving 22 bases between the germline ends. The CDR3 has 20 residues. Germline V gives CDR1 MDHEN, CDR2 SYDVKM. CDR3 protein: CASSLNDGRGTGSNTGELFF. CDR3 DNA sequence: TGTGCCAGCAGTTTAAACGACGGGCGAGGTACCGGGTCGAACACCGGGGAGCTGTTTTTT.

The genes are TRBV6-2 or TRBV6-3 and TRBJ2-1; 8 nucleotides agree with TRBD2. The CDR3 length is 14 residues. Trimming removed 2 bases from V and 7 bases from J; junction bases left unmatched: 4. Germline V lookup: CDR1 MNHEY, CDR2 SVGEGT. Here the CDR3 DNA reads TGTGCCAGCAGTTACCAACTAGCGGTAAATGAGCAGTTCTTC. Translated, it gives CASSYQLAVNEQFF.

The V and J genes are TRBV7-3 and TRBJ2-5; D gene unclear. This CDR3 comprises 14 residues. Trimming removed 2 bases at V and 1 base at J, with 8 bases between. The germline CDR1 and CDR2 sequences are SGHTA and FQGTGA. CDR3 sequence reads: CASSLSAAQETQYF. For the CDR3, the DNA is TGTGCCAGCAGCTTATCGGCAGCCCAAGAGACCCAGTACTTC.

The chain uses TRBV18 and TRBJ2-5; 13 positions agree with TRBD2. CDR1 KGHSH and CDR2 LQKENI come from the germline V gene. Trimming cost V 3 bases and J 5 bases; bases outside gene matches: 3. The CDR3 is made up of 15 amino acids. The CDR3 sequence: CASSPGTSGAETQYF. For the CDR3, the DNA is TGTGCCAGCTCACCGGGGACTAGCGGGGCGGAGACCCAGTACTTC.

This chain connects TRBV18 to TRBJ1-2, with 7 bases fitting TRBD1. The CDR3 sequence is 13 residues long. Germline lookup yields CDR1 KGHSH and CDR2 LQKENI. After removal of 3 bases from V and 6 bases from J, the junction contained 4 bases not matched to a gene. DNA for the CDR3: TGTGCCAGCTCACCCGGGACAGACAATGGCTACACCTTC. Its translation: CASSPGTDNGYTF.

The chain combines TRBV2 with TRBJ2-6, with 8 bases aligning to TRBD1. V lost 5 bases and J lost 1; bases outside the gene matches: 4. Germline CDR1 reads SNHLY; CDR2 reads FYNNEI. CDR3 length: 16 residues. This CDR3 is CASSLWTGSGANVLTF. In nucleotides, the CDR3 is TGTGCCAGCAGTCTATGGACAGGGTCTGGGGCCAACGTCCTGACTTTC.

This clone has just a few counts. The rearrangement joins TRBV18 to TRBJ1-6; the D gene is possibly TRBD1 (6 bases). The CDR3 contains 17 residues. Deletions cut 2 bases from V and 8 bases from J, with 19 bases between. From germline, CDR1 is KGHSH and CDR2 LQKENI. In DNA, the CDR3 is TGTGCCAGCTCACCAAGAGGACAGCCTGGGAAGGATTCACCCCTCCACTTT. Residues: CASSPRGQPGKDSPLHF.

V and J are TRBV28 and TRBJ2-5, with D uncertain. CDR1 MDHEN and CDR2 SYDVKM come from the germline V gene. There are 10 residues in the CDR3. Trimming stripped 5 bases from V and 5 bases from J, with 3 bases between. The DNA of the CDR3 is TGTGCCAGCAGTACGGAGACCCAGTACTTC. Encoded protein: CASSTETQYF.

Only a few counts were recorded for this clone. The J gene is TRBJ1-3, the V gene TRBV7-9, with 9 bases that match TRBD1. After removal of 2 bases from V and 4 bases from J, the junction contained 9 bases not matched to a gene. This CDR3 has 17 amino acids. Per germline, CDR1 SEHNR and CDR2 FQNEAQ (reference sequence). CDR3 sequence (DNA): TGTGCCAGCAGCTTAACCTACGGGACAGGGAACGGAAACACCATATATTTT. Its protein product is CASSLTYGTGNGNTIYF.

This clone was detected a few times. The V call is TRBV4-2, the J call TRBJ2-2, with D hard to call. Germline values: CDR1 LGHNA, CDR2 YNFKEQ. This CDR3 is 16 amino acids long. V lost 1 base and J lost 1, with 10 bases in between. The CDR3 is CASSQGNGGNTGELFF. Here the CDR3 DNA reads TGTGCCAGCAGCCAAGGCAACGGCGGGAACACCGGGGAGCTGTTTTTT.

This clone occurred once. Written as DNA, the CDR3 is TGTGCCAGCAGGAGGGTAGCGACCACCGGGGAGCTGTTTTTT. Protein: CASRRVATTGELFF. The chain is built from TRBV6-5 and TRBJ2-2, with D possibly being TRBD2 (5 bases). The germline V gene has CDR1 MNHEY and CDR2 SVGAGI. The V end was cut by 6 bases, the J end by 4 bases, with 12 bases between. The CDR3 covers 14 residues.

V is TRBV2 and J is TRBJ2-7; D ambiguous. This CDR3 region has 11 residues. The germline CDR1 and CDR2 sequences are SNHLY and FYNNEI. Trimming cost V 6 bases and J 2 bases, with 5 bases left between them. Here the CDR3 reads CASRMTYEQYF. The CDR3, as DNA: TGTGCCAGCAGGATGACCTACGAGCAGTACTTC.

The chain couples TRBV6-5 to TRBJ2-7; D remains ambiguous. Looked up from germline, CDR1 is MNHEY and CDR2 is SVGAGI. V was trimmed by 7 bases and J by 1 base, leaving 5 bases between them. The CDR3 sequence is 11 residues long. The CDR3 DNA sequence: TGTGCCAGCACCTCGTCCTACGAGCAGTACTTC. The encoded protein is CASTSSYEQYF.

The chain combines TRBV7-2 with TRBJ2-7; D call uncertain. This CDR3 has 16 residues. Germline CDR1 is SGHTA and CDR2 is FQGNSA. V dropped 5 bases and J dropped 0 bases, with 17 bases sitting between them. The CDR3 nucleotides read TGTGCCAGCAGCCTCATCGCCCTCTCCGGCTCCTACGAGCAGTACTTC. Translating it yields CASSLIALSGSYEQYF.

The chain has TRBV28 and TRBJ2-7, with D perhaps TRBD1 or TRBD2 (5 bases each). There are 11 residues in the CDR3. The germline V gene encodes CDR1 MDHEN and CDR2 SYDVKM. V was pared by 6 bases and J by 3 bases, with 6 bases between. CDR3 sequence: CASRGRYEQYF. CDR3 coding DNA: TGTGCCAGCAGGGGACGCTACGAGCAGTACTTC.

This chain uses TRBV30 with TRBJ1-5; D remains unclear. Germline CDR1 GTSNPN, CDR2 SVGIG (reference sequence). With 0 bases removed from V and 1 base from J, the gap between germline ends came to 13 bases. This CDR3 is 16 amino acids long. In DNA form, the CDR3 reads TGTGCCTGGAGTGTAATAGGATATGGGAGCAATCAGCCCCAGCATTTT. This encodes CAWSVIGYGSNQPQHF. The full variable domain, with the rest looked up from reference TRBV30 and TRBJ1-5, is SQTIHQWPATLVQPVGSPLSLECTVEGTSNPNLYWYRQAAGRGLQLLFYSVGIGQISSEVPQNLSASRPQDRQFILSSKKLLLSDSGFYLCAWSVIGYGSNQPQHFGDGTRLSIL.

This clone was picked up a small number of times. The chain is built from TRBV4-1 and TRBJ2-7; 11 bases match TRBD1. From germline, CDR1 is MGHRA and CDR2 YSYEKL. V was pared by 2 bases and J by 2 bases, with 8 bases of the junction left unmatched. The CDR3 length is 17 residues. CDR3 nucleotides: TGCGCCAGCAGCCAACGAACGCCGGGACAGGGGGCCTACGAGCAGTACTTC. Encoded protein: CASSQRTPGQGAYEQYF.

The rearrangement uses TRBV27 and TRBJ2-1; TRBD2 aligns across 7 bases. The CDR3 is 16 amino acids. Germline lookup yields CDR1 MNHEY and CDR2 SMNVEV (reference sequence). V lost 6 bases, J lost 0 bases, and 8 bases stayed unmatched. CDR3 residues: CASRQLAPRSYNEQFF. In DNA form, the CDR3 reads TGTGCCAGCAGACAACTAGCGCCGCGCTCCTACAATGAGCAGTTCTTC.

The chain is built from TRBV20-1 and TRBJ2-7, with D possibly matching TRBD2 (5 bases). CDR1 is DFQATT, CDR2 SNEGSKA, per germline (reference sequence). The CDR3 contains 16 residues. The V and J ends lost 3 bases and 4 bases respectively, with 22 bases between them. The CDR3 reads CSASGLADTSPYEQYF. Here the CDR3 DNA reads TGCAGTGCTAGTGGGCTGGCCGACACTAGTCCTTACGAGCAGTACTTC.

This clone was detected once. The chain has TRBV5-1 and TRBJ2-7; TRBD2 is a possible D gene (5 bases). Germline V gives CDR1 SGHRS, CDR2 YFSETQ. V was clipped by 4 bases and J by 9 bases, with 20 bases between them. CDR3 length equals 14 residues. The CDR3 is CASSPQGPEDGQYF. The CDR3 nucleotides read TGCGCCAGCAGCCCCCAAGGCCCGGAGGACGGGCAGTACTTC.

In its sample, this clone was seen a few times. The genes are TRBV4-3 and TRBJ2-2; no clear D. Per germline, CDR1 LGHNA and CDR2 YSLEER. This CDR3 is built from 14 residues. Trimming shortened V by 0 bases and J by 0 bases, and 2 bases separated the two germline ends. The CDR3 DNA reads TGCGCCAGCAGCCAAGATCCGAACACCGGGGAGCTGTTTTTT. Encoded protein: CASSQDPNTGELFF.

In its sample, this clone was seen once. V is TRBV6-1 and J is TRBJ2-7; D gene uncertain. Trimming cost V 2 bases and J 6 bases, with 5 bases left between them. The germline CDR1 and CDR2 sequences are MNHNS and SASEGT. The CDR3 has 11 amino acids. The CDR3 DNA reads as TGTGCCAGCAGTGAAATGGGCGAGCAGTACTTC. Translation: CASSEMGEQYF.